This T cell receptor (beta chain) was sequenced in a study of blood T cells in healthy people across ages (dated by TCRdb to the mid-2010s). Concerning the study at large: In model experiments, roughly one uniquely barcoded TCR beta cDNA molecule per two T cells was captured by template switching. Donors of different ages were randomly distributed across sequencing lanes to avoid experimental bias. Two additional independent replicas of 1 million unique cDNA reads from the same blood draw were analyzed for two donors (one aged 18 to 29 and one aged 80 or older). The donors were split into four age groups: young (average around 17 years), middle-aged (around 37), aged (about 62) and long-lived (over 75). Age-related changes in TCR beta repertoire diversity were measured in the study by deep sequencing normalized with unique cDNA molecular identifiers. The study at large found these results: Compared with the aged group, the long-lived group had more naive CD4+ T cells, fewer expanded clones and increased TCR diversity, suggesting age selection. There was a strong correlation between observed TCR beta diversity and the percentage of naive T cells measured by flow cytometry. The CMV infection status of donors was not known, potentially confounding age-related changes in expanded clonotypes. As age increased, observed TCR beta diversity per million T cells dropped in a roughly linear way, and a significant reduction was already evident by age around 41. Estimates of total diversity based on one million sequenced T cells were considered lower bounds and underestimates. Because profiling used bulk unsorted PBMCs, naive and antigen-experienced compartments could not be compared conclusively.

From the cysteine up to the phenylalanine, the CDR3 has a length of 15 residues. The retained sequence is limited to the CDR3, 45 bases, with the frame set at the first base. V is cut by 0 bases and J by 1 base, and the space between the germline ends is 12 bases. The germline V gene (reference sequence) provides CDR1 DFQATT and CDR2 SNEGSKA. The 39 donors, aged about 6 to 95 years, were systemically healthy Caucasian individuals from Russia. About 9.1 milliliters of peripheral blood were collected from each donor into EDTA-treated Vacutainer tubes. Ficoll-Paque density-gradient centrifugation was used to isolate PBMCs, with at least 6.5 million obtained per sample. Total RNA was extracted from PBMCs with Trizol reagent, with at least 6 micrograms obtained per sample. For every donor, an aliquot of PBMCs went through flow cytometry to measure the percentages of naive CD45RAhigh/CD27high T cells. Comments on this clonotype: Its antigen is currently not known. No per-base quality is available; no much larger clone lies one base away.

Libraries came from 5' RACE. Instrument on record: Illumina HiSeq 2500. The second PCR ran for about 6 to 12 cycles and used a J-beta primer mix along with a sample-barcoded 5' primer. A template-switch 5' adaptor carrying 12 random nucleotides introduced a unique molecular identifier onto each TCR beta cDNA molecule. Each sample yielded at least 3 million CDR3-containing paired-end reads. First-strand cDNA synthesis was performed from all RNA using the Mint cDNA synthesis kit, with priming by a TRBC-specific oligonucleotide. Following uracil-DNA glycosylase treatment, a first 18-cycle PCR with universal primers M1SS and BC2_uni_R was performed on all cDNA. Turning to the authors' computational methods: For normalization, 1 million high-quality reads were randomly selected from each sample, with every read carrying a distinct molecular identifier. Reads with shared molecular identifiers were discarded instead of being binned into consensus sequences. MiTCR, set to a Q25 quality threshold and the strictest error-elimination algorithm, was used for CDR3 identification, clonotype clustering and error correction. A nonparametric unseen species model with Euler transformation was used to estimate a lower bound on total TCR beta diversity. Starting from the raw public reads, TCRdb applied fastp trimming at Q25, assembled clones with MiXCR and retained in-frame beta chains. Here each entry gathers all rows of one CDR3 protein and keeps the most common genes and DNA. What appears here as the V and J calls and clone size reflects TCRdb's work, not the paper's. The sample table contains 270,000 or so distinct CDR3 sequences; only one count was recorded for roughly a quarter of them. Of the sample, 29% is held by the ten largest clones.

Sequenced input: blood. The receptor comes from a woman in her 70s in good health. The rearranged segments are TRBV20-1 and TRBJ1-1, and possibly TRBD1, on 5 matching bases. The DNA is as follows: TGCAGTGCTAGAGATACAGGAAGGAAGAACACTGAAGCTTTCTTT. The resulting protein is CSARDTGRKNTEAFF.